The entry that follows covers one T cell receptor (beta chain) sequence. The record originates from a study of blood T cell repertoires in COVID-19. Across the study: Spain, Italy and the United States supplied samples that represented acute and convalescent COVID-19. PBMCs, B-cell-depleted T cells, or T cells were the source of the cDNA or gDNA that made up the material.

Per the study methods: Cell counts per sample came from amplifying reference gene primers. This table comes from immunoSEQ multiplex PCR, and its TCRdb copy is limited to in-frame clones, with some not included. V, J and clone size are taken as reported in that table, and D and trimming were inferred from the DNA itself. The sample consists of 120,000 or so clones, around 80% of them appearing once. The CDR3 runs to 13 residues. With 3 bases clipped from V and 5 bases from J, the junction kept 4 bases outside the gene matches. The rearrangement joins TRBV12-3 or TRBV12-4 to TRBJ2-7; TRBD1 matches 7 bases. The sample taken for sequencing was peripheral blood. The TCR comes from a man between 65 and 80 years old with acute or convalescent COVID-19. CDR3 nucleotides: TGTGCCAGCAGTTTCAGACAGGGCCACGAGCAGTACTTC. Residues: CASSFRQGHEQYF.